The rows below give T cell receptor beta chains drawn from one sample of a study of response to subunit inactivated influenza vaccine. TCRdb reprocessed the RT-PCR reads with MiXCR, giving one entry per CDR3 protein. The sample consists of 300,000 to 350,000 distinct CDR3 sequences, 21% of them appearing once. The specimen comprised PBMCs from blood, sampled about 20 months after vaccination. The source is a man aged 50 to 75 who received an inactivated influenza vaccine. Both conserved end residues are part of each CDR3.

J: TRBJ2-3; V: TRBV7-2; CDR3: CASSQSGRGGSDTQYF
J: TRBJ1-2; V: TRBV6-2/TRBV6-3; CDR3: CASSYTAYYGYTF
J: TRBJ2-2; V: TRBV5-1; CDR3: CASRRDRGPGELFF
J: TRBJ2-5; V: TRBV5-1; CDR3: CASSLGPYERGPQETQYF
J: TRBJ1-5; V: TRBV10-3; CDR3: CAIRPGRDQPQHF
J: TRBJ1-1; V: TRBV19; CDR3: CASQIGQGRSMNTEAFF
J: TRBJ2-2; V: TRBV7-2; CDR3: CASSARYTGELFF
J: TRBJ2-7; V: TRBV6-2/TRBV6-3; CDR3: CASSYVHNYEQYF
J: TRBJ2-2; V: TRBV10-3; CDR3: CAISESRAFVEDTGELFF
J: TRBJ1-6; V: TRBV6-5; CDR3: CASSYSTMGNSPLHF
J: TRBJ1-5; V: TRBV20-1; CDR3: CSARGGLGAGVNNQPQHF
J: TRBJ2-2; V: TRBV20-1; CDR3: CSARDIGNTGELFF
J: TRBJ1-2; V: TRBV5-1; CDR3: CASSLNEGLDDYGYTF
J: TRBJ1-6; V: TRBV12-3/TRBV12-4; CDR3: CASSEGGTGYSPLHF
J: TRBJ1-5; V: TRBV5-1; CDR3: CASSLKGGGGSNQPQHF
J: TRBJ1-2; V: TRBV3-1; CDR3: CASSQAGFYGYTF
J: TRBJ1-3; V: TRBV7-9; CDR3: CASSLGSSYTGNTIYF
J: TRBJ2-2; V: TRBV6-5; CDR3: CASSYSTGSTGELFF
J: TRBJ2-7; V: TRBV27; CDR3: CASKLGGGPYEQYF
J: TRBJ2-1; V: TRBV11-2; CDR3: CASSLSGRAEIF
J: TRBJ2-7; V: TRBV30; CDR3: CAWSPDTTYEQYF
J: TRBJ1-2; V: TRBV20-1; CDR3: CSAREGQNYGYTF